The source of this TCR beta chain is a study of T cell changes during pregnancy in multiple sclerosis. CDR3 length: 12 residues. V was pared by 6 bases and J by 8 bases, with 4 bases of the junction left unmatched. Germline V lookup: CDR1 LNHDA, CDR2 SQIVND (reference sequence). Method: immunoSEQ multiplex PCR; TCRdb's copy keeps in-frame clones and lacks some. Of 55,000 to 80,000 clones listed, 80% to 95% were seen once; the top ten hold approximately 3.3%. The material was CD8+ T cells from peripheral blood mononuclear cells, obtained in the second trimester of pregnancy. The V gene is TRBV19, the J gene TRBJ1-2, with 9 bases that match TRBD1. The sequence was obtained from a female donor with multiple sclerosis, enrolled in a pregnancy study. Here the CDR3 DNA reads TGTGCCAGTAGAACAGGGGGCGCGGGCTACACCTTC. It specifies CASRTGGAGYTF.